This T cell receptor (beta chain) was obtained from a study of identifying expanded T cells in peripheral blood. Study-wide results and caveats: Differentially abundant clones: 0.95 to 1.5 between replicates, 16.4 at 2 to 3 weeks, 19 to 20 at four. Approximately two-week clone count variance significantly increased as total template count grew.

During the collection period, no donor immune events like infections were recorded. Details on this clone: Its antigen is not identified.

This CDR3 spans 13 amino acids. Deletions cut 1 base from V and 8 bases from J, with 8 bases between. In germline, CDR1 is SNHLY, CDR2 FYNNEI. Clones were read by immunoSEQ multiplex PCR, and TCRdb kept only the in-frame ones, dropping some. The sample records some 100,000 clones, 87% being singletons. The J gene is TRBJ1-4, the V gene TRBV2; TRBD1 is a possible D gene (5 bases). This receptor was obtained from a person aged 18 to 75 in good health. Sequenced: blood. The CDR3 spells CASSEGGGEKLFF. The CDR3 DNA reads TGTGCCAGCAGTGAAGGTGGGGGGGAAAAACTGTTTTTT.